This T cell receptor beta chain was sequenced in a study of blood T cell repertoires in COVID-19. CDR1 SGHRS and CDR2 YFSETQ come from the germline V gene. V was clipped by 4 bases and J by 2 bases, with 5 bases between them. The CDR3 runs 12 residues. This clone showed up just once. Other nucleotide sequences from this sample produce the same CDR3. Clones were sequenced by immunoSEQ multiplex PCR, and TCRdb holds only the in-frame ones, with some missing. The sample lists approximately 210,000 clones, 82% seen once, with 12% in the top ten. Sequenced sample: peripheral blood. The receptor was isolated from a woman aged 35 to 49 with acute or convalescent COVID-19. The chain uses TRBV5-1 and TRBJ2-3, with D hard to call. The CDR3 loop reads CASSLTTDTQYF. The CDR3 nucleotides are TGCGCCAGCAGCCTAACCACAGATACGCAGTATTTT. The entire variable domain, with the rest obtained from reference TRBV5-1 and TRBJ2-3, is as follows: KAGVTQTPRYLIKTRGQQVTLSCSPISGHRSVSWYQQTPGQGLQFLFEYFSETQRNKGNFPGRFSGRQFSNSRSEMNVSTLELGDSALYLCASSLTTDTQYFGPGTRLTVL.